This record concerns one T cell receptor (beta chain) sequence. This entry is derived from a study of blood T cell repertoires in COVID-19. Study overall: The United States, Italy and Spain supplied acute and convalescent COVID-19 samples. Sources were T cells, B-cell-depleted T cells, or PBMCs; the material itself was cDNA or gDNA.

The trim removed 10 bases at V and 5 bases at J, leaving 9 bases unmatched. Germline V CDR1 and CDR2: MNHEY, SVGAGI. The CDR3 consists of 13 residues. Original handling: Amplification from reference gene primers served as the basis for estimated nucleated cell counts. Produced via immunoSEQ multiplex PCR; TCRdb's table is partial and in-frame only. The V and J calls and the clone size are those of that table, but D and trimming were determined from the DNA. The sample lists around 200,000 clones, about 80% seen once, with approximately 4.7% in the top ten. The specimen was peripheral blood. The chain carries TRBV6-5 and TRBJ2-5, with TRBD2 matching over 8 bases. The sequence came from a man in his fifties with active or convalescent COVID-19. The chain's CDR3 is CATAGPGGETQYF. CDR3 DNA: TGTGCCACAGCGGGTCCGGGGGGGGAGACCCAGTACTTC.